A single sample is the source of the 9 T cell receptor beta chains below, sequenced in a study of beta chain features in type 1 diabetes. Study-level points and caveats: Type 1 diabetes patients showed a moderate but significant shortening of TCRB CDR3s in all four CD4+ subsets.

Antigens for these TCRs are unknown. Every bit of the isolated RNA underwent reverse transcription, so sequencing read expressed TCRB transcripts. Profiling relied on immunoSEQ multiplex PCR, and the TCRdb table lists in-frame clones only, not all of them. The profile shows around 26,000 clones, about 70% of them singletons. The sample consisted of stem cell memory CD4+ T cells from blood. The receptors were sampled from a woman in her thirties or forties with type 1 diabetes.

This chain connects TRBV2 to TRBJ2-1; the D is unclear. V lost 7 bases, J lost 8 bases, and 15 bases lay in between. Germline V lookup: CDR1 SNHLY, CDR2 FYNNEI. The CDR3 spans 13 residues. The CDR3: CASKPWAVDEQFF. DNA of the CDR3: TGTGCCAGCAAGCCTTGGGCAGTCGATGAGCAGTTCTTC.

The chain uses TRBV21-1 and TRBJ1-6. TRBV21-1 is a pseudogene locus. CDR3 length: 15 amino acids. CDR3 loop: CASSKLAGYNSPLHF. CDR3 nucleotide sequence: TGTGCCAGCAGCAAACTAGCGGGCTATAATTCACCCCTCCACTTT.

This chain uses TRBV7-9 with TRBJ2-7, with 8 nucleotides matching TRBD1. CDR3 length: 15 residues. Losses at the gene ends were 3 bases for V and 0 bases for J; bases not matched to a gene: 4. Germline values: CDR1 SEHNR, CDR2 FQNEAQ (reference sequence). CDR3 residues: CASSLDRDGSYEQYF. CDR3 in DNA: TGTGCCAGCAGCTTGGACAGGGATGGCTCCTACGAGCAGTACTTC.

The gene calls are TRBV7-9 and TRBJ1-1, with TRBD1 matching 9 bases. The junction had 4 bases not matched to a gene; V was cut back by 9 bases and J by 2 bases. CDR3 size: 13 residues. Germline V gene sequence: CDR1 SEHNR, CDR2 FQNEAQ (reference sequence). CDR3 sequence reads: CASGQGINTEAFF. CDR3 in DNA: TGTGCCAGTGGACAGGGGATCAACACTGAAGCTTTCTTT.

The chain is built from TRBV28 and TRBJ1-4, with 12 positions matching TRBD1. Germline-derived CDR1 and CDR2 are MDHEN and SYDVKM. The ends lost 7 bases at V and 2 bases at J; junction bases unmatched: 8. The CDR3 runs 17 residues. As DNA, the CDR3 is TGTGCCAGCATGGGACAGGGGGCAGGGTGGACTAATGAAAAACTGTTTTTT. This gives the protein CASMGQGAGWTNEKLFF. Supplemented by reference TRBV28 and TRBJ1-4, the full variable domain reads DVKVTQSSRYLVKRTGEKVFLECVQDMDHENMFWYRQDPGLGLRLIYFSYDVKMKEKGDIPEGYSVSREKKERFSLILESASTNQTSMYLCASMGQGAGWTNEKLFFGSGTQLSVL.

This chain uses TRBV6-1 with TRBJ1-1; no clear D gene. This CDR3 contains 12 residues. Trimming removed 4 bases at V and 4 bases at J, with 7 bases between. CDR1 and CDR2 from the germline V gene are MNHNS and SASEGT. CDR3 DNA sequence: TGTGCCAGCAGTGCCCCCGGCACTGAAGCTTTCTTT. This gives the protein CASSAPGTEAFF.

J is TRBJ2-7 and V is TRBV5-6; TRBD2 might be the D (6 bases). V gave up 5 bases and J gave up 1 base, with 16 bases separating them. Germline CDR1 and CDR2: SGHDT and YYEEEE. This CDR3 is 15 amino acids long. CDR3 coding DNA: TGTGCCAGCAGGGGACTTATCGAAGGGTCCTACGAGCAGTACTTC. Its translation: CASRGLIEGSYEQYF.

CDR3 nucleotide sequence: TGTGCCAGCAGCGTAGATCCAGGGGGCTTAAACATTCAGTACTTC. Translation gives CASSVDPGGLNIQYF. V is TRBV9 and J is TRBJ2-4, with TRBD1 identical over 8 bases. CDR1 and CDR2 (germline): SGDLS, YYNGEE. This CDR3 is built from 15 residues. Unmatched junction bases numbered 5, after V lost 0 bases and J lost 6 bases.

The J gene is TRBJ2-1, the V gene TRBV4-2; 11 bases map to TRBD1. CDR3 length equals 15 residues. Germline V lookup: CDR1 LGHNA, CDR2 YNFKEQ. Trimming cost V 5 bases and J 5 bases; bases outside gene matches: 5. The CDR3 sequence is CASSLADRGHNEQFF. DNA for the CDR3: TGTGCCAGCAGCTTGGCGGACAGGGGGCACAATGAGCAGTTCTTC.